Given below is one T cell receptor (beta chain) in context. The data belong to a study of cytomegalovirus exposure and HLA in healthy donors. Profiling relied on immunoSEQ multiplex PCR, and the TCRdb table lists in-frame clones only, not all of them. The sample has roughly 200,000 clones, approximately 78% seen once. The sequence came from a woman in her 30s in good health and CMV-seronegative. What was sequenced was PBMCs.

The CDR3 is CASSLSGGQETQYF. CDR3 sequence (DNA): TGTGCCAGCAGCCTTAGCGGGGGCCAAGAGACCCAGTACTTC. J is TRBJ2-5 and V is TRBV9; TRBD2 matches at 9 bases. The CDR3 contains 14 residues. V trimming: 4 bases; J trimming: 1 base; junction bases outside the gene matches: 2. Germline values: CDR1 SGDLS, CDR2 YYNGEE.